A selection of T cell receptor beta chains follows, all from one sample in a study of blood T cell repertoires in COVID-19. Assay used: immunoSEQ multiplex PCR; TCRdb lists only in-frame clones, some missing. The data show fewer than 450,000 clones, less than 95% seen once. Sequencing used PBMCs or T cells enriched from blood (not recorded which). Receptor source: a young man who had recovered from COVID-19. The CDR3 runs from the conserved cysteine through the conserved F or W. A D gene is named only where the DNA matches it firmly. Clone size is shown for a subset of rows, as once, few, many or a class of expanded clone.

d_call | j_call | v_call | clone_size | cdr3_nt | cdr3_aa
NA | TRBJ1-3 | TRBV30 | NA | TGTGCCTGGAGTCCGCGGGGCGAGCGGGCATATTTT | CAWSPRGERAYF
NA | TRBJ1-6 | TRBV7-2 | once | TGTGCCAGCAGCTTAAAGACAGGATATAATTCACCCCTCCACTTT | CASSLKTGYNSPLHF
NA | TRBJ2-7 | TRBV6-5 | NA | TGTGCCAGCAGGATTGGTGGCGGGACCTACGAGCAGTACTTC | CASRIGGGTYEQYF
NA | TRBJ2-2 | TRBV5-6 | NA | TGTGCCAGCAGCCCGGGGGTAGCAGGTAACACCGGGGAGCTGTTTTTT | CASSPGVAGNTGELFF
NA | TRBJ1-3 | TRBV9 | NA | TGTGCCAGCAGCGTAGATCTTGTTTCTGGAAACACCATATATTTT | CASSVDLVSGNTIYF
NA | TRBJ1-5 | TRBV19 | NA | TGTGCCAGTAGTAATGTACCGGGAGGGGAGCCCCAGCATTTT | CASSNVPGGEPQHF
TRBD2 | TRBJ2-4 | TRBV7-9 | NA | TGTGCCAGCAGCTCCCCCGGGACTAGCTTAACCGGGTCCAAAAACATTCAGTACTTC | CASSSPGTSLTGSKNIQYF
NA | TRBJ2-5 | TRBV5-1 | NA | TGCGCCAGCAGCTTCTCAGAGACCCAGTACTTC | CASSFSETQYF
NA | TRBJ2-1 | TRBV24-1 | few | TGTGCCACCTCAGTGACAAGGGCTGGGTCTACATTAAGGGGTGAGCAGTTCTTC | CATSVTRAGSTLRGEQFF
NA | TRBJ1-6 | TRBV2 | NA | TGTGCCAGCAGTGAATCAGGGGTCCCACCCCTCCACTTT | CASSESGVPPLHF
TRBD2 | TRBJ2-1 | TRBV11-2 | NA | TGTGCCAGCAGCCCTACCCCTAGCGGGAGGGCAAACAATGAGCAGTTCTTC | CASSPTPSGRANNEQFF
TRBD2 | TRBJ2-5 | TRBV6-2/TRBV6-3 | NA | TGTGCCAGCAGTCGGACTAGCGGGAGGGTTAGAGAGACCCAGTACTTC | CASSRTSGRVRETQYF
NA | TRBJ1-4 | TRBV9 | NA | TGTGCCAGCAGCGTGCAGGGAACGGGCGAAAAACTGTTTTTT | CASSVQGTGEKLFF
NA | TRBJ1-2 | TRBV10-2 | NA | TGCGCCAGCAGTGAGTCGGACACTAGCTACACCTTC | CASSESDTSYTF
TRBD2 | TRBJ2-3 | TRBV9 | NA | TGTGCCAGCAGCGTAGCAATTAGCGGGAGTACAGATACGCAGTATTTT | CASSVAISGSTDTQYF
TRBD2 | TRBJ2-1 | TRBV7-9 | NA | TGTGCCAGCAGCTCAACACTAGCGGCCTCCTACAATGAGCAGTTCTTC | CASSSTLAASYNEQFF
TRBD2 | TRBJ2-3 | TRBV18 | NA | TGTGCCAGCTCACCACCGTTAGCTAGCGGGGCTTCAGATACGCAGTATTTT | CASSPPLASGASDTQYF
NA | TRBJ1-1 | TRBV7-3 | NA | TGTGCCAGCAGCTTAATTATGGACAGTCGGGCTTTCTTT | CASSLIMDSRAFF
TRBD1 | TRBJ1-1 | TRBV11-3 | NA | TGTGCCAGCAGCTTGTCGGGACAGGGAGGGACTGAAGCTTTCTTT | CASSLSGQGGTEAFF
NA | TRBJ1-2 | TRBV4-1 | NA | TGCGCCAGCAGCCAAGTCTTCAGGGTCTATGGCTACACCTTC | CASSQVFRVYGYTF
TRBD1 | TRBJ1-5 | TRBV24-1 | NA | TGTGCCACCAGTGACCCCACAGGGGGTAGCAATCAGCCCCAGCATTTT | CATSDPTGGSNQPQHF
NA | TRBJ2-1 | TRBV7-3 | NA | TGTGCCAGCAGCTTGATGGAGGGTGGCAATGAGCAGTTCTTC | CASSLMEGGNEQFF
NA | TRBJ1-5 | TRBV28 | NA | TGTGCCAGCAGCTACCGTCCCGGACAGAGCAATCAGCCCCAGCATTTT | CASSYRPGQSNQPQHF
TRBD1 | TRBJ1-2 | TRBV5-6 | NA | TGTGCCAGCAGCTCCGTTTCAAACAGGGGGTATGGCTACACCTTC | CASSSVSNRGYGYTF
NA | TRBJ2-3 | TRBV30 | NA | TGTGCCTGGAGTGTAGGGGGAGATACGCAGTATTTT | CAWSVGGDTQYF
NA | TRBJ2-7 | TRBV4-1 | NA | TGCGCCAGCAGCCAAGAGGTGGCGGAAACATCCTACGAGCAGTACTTC | CASSQEVAETSYEQYF
TRBD1 | TRBJ1-1 | TRBV6-5 | NA | TGTGCCAGCAGTTACCAGGGGGCGGCTTTCTTT | CASSYQGAAFF
NA | TRBJ2-5 | TRBV18 | NA | TGTGCCAGCTCACCTCTGGGACACCCAGGGGAGACCCAGTACTTC | CASSPLGHPGETQYF
NA | TRBJ1-2 | TRBV24-1 | NA | TGTGCCACCAGTGATTCCGGCAGGCTTCTCTATGGCTACACCTTC | CATSDSGRLLYGYTF
TRBD1 | TRBJ1-1 | TRBV2 | NA | TGTGCCACCCGCCGACGGGACAGGGAAACTGAAGCTTTCTTT | CATRRRDRETEAFF
NA | TRBJ1-5 | TRBV29-1 | NA | TGCAGCGTTGAAAGGGTTCCCACGCAGGGGTACAATCAGCCCCAGCATTTT | CSVERVPTQGYNQPQHF
NA | TRBJ1-2 | TRBV12-3/TRBV12-4 | NA | TGTGCCAGCAGTTTCACAGGGTATTCTGGCTACACCTTC | CASSFTGYSGYTF
NA | TRBJ1-3 | TRBV10-3 | NA | TGTGCCATCAGTGGGAAAGCAGGGTTTGGAAACACCATATATTTT | CAISGKAGFGNTIYF
TRBD1 | TRBJ2-7 | TRBV30 | NA | TGTGCCTGGAGGGACAGGGGCTACGAGCAGTACTTC | CAWRDRGYEQYF
NA | TRBJ1-5 | TRBV28 | NA | TGTGCCAGCAGCATCCTACAGGGTTTGGTTCAGCCCCAGCATTTT | CASSILQGLVQPQHF
NA | TRBJ1-6 | TRBV19 | NA | TGTGCCAGTAGCCCCATGGGAGGACCCTATAATTCACCCCTCCACTTT | CASSPMGGPYNSPLHF
NA | TRBJ2-1 | TRBV4-1 | NA | TGCGCCAGCAGCCCTACCCCGACTAGTTCGAATGAGCAGTTCTTC | CASSPTPTSSNEQFF
NA | TRBJ2-3 | TRBV28 | NA | TGTGCCAGCAGTCTCTGGGGGGAGGGCACAGATACGCAGTATTTT | CASSLWGEGTDTQYF
TRBD2 | TRBJ2-7 | TRBV5-4 | once | TGTGCCAGCAGCTTGGGTGGACTAGCGGGAGTATACGAGCAGTACTTC | CASSLGGLAGVYEQYF
TRBD1 | TRBJ2-7 | TRBV6-5 | NA | TGTGCCAGCAGACGCGGGACAGGGGCGATCGAGCAGTACTTC | CASRRGTGAIEQYF
NA | TRBJ1-3 | TRBV7-2 | few | TGTGCCAGCAGCTTAGGAGTCGGCTCTGGAAACACCATATATTTT | CASSLGVGSGNTIYF
NA | TRBJ2-5 | TRBV6-5 | NA | TGTGCCAGCAGTTTGGCAACAGGAGAGACCCAGTACTTC | CASSLATGETQYF
NA | TRBJ1-1 | TRBV9 | NA | TGTGCCAGCAGTTCTCAGGGGATCACTGAAGCTTTCTTT | CASSSQGITEAFF
NA | TRBJ2-5 | TRBV12-3/TRBV12-4 | NA | TGTGCCAGCAGCATGGACTTTCAAGAGACCCAGTACTTC | CASSMDFQETQYF
TRBD2 | TRBJ2-7 | TRBV3-1/TRBV3-2 | few | TGTGCCAGCAGCCAAGTAGGAGCGGGAGCGGTCGAGCAGTACTTC | CASSQVGAGAVEQYF
NA | TRBJ1-6 | TRBV6-5 | NA | TGTGCCAGCAGTTTGGGACAAAGCTCCTATAATTCACCCCTCCACTTT | CASSLGQSSYNSPLHF
NA | TRBJ1-2 | TRBV7-8 | NA | TGTGCCAGCAGCTTAGGGGGGGGCAGCTATGGCTACACCTTC | CASSLGGGSYGYTF
NA | TRBJ1-1 | TRBV2 | NA | TGTGCCAGCAGTGAAGCGTATCTGAACACTGAAGCTTTCTTT | CASSEAYLNTEAFF
TRBD1 | TRBJ1-4 | TRBV4-1 | once | TGCGCCAGCAGCCAAGCGTGGACAGGGGAACTGTTTTTT | CASSQAWTGELFF
NA | TRBJ2-5 | TRBV30 | NA | TGTGCCTGGAGTTCCGGGTACCAAGAGACCCAGTACTTC | CAWSSGYQETQYF
NA | TRBJ1-6 | TRBV12-3/TRBV12-4 | once | TGTGCCAGCAGTTCCTCGAACTATTCACCCCTCCACTTT | CASSSSNYSPLHF
NA | TRBJ2-2 | TRBV9 | once | TGTGCCAGCAGCGCTGCGCAGGGCTACAACACCGGGGAGCTGTTTTTT | CASSAAQGYNTGELFF
NA | TRBJ2-1 | TRBV7-9 | NA | TGTGCCAGCAGCATGGACACTAACAATGAGCAGTTCTTC | CASSMDTNNEQFF
NA | TRBJ1-2 | TRBV19 | NA | TGTGCCAGTAGTCAAACCCTCGACAGTGACTATGGCTACACCTTC | CASSQTLDSDYGYTF
NA | TRBJ2-1 | TRBV11-2 | NA | TGTGCCAGCACCACATCGGGAGATTCCTACAATGAGCAGTTCTTC | CASTTSGDSYNEQFF
NA | TRBJ1-6 | TRBV5-1 | NA | TGCGCCAGCAGCGGCGGGTCGGAGGATTCACCCCTCCACTTT | CASSGGSEDSPLHF
NA | TRBJ2-1 | TRBV28 | NA | TGTGCCAGCAGTCCACCCCTGCTAGAAAGTCAGTTCTTC | CASSPPLLESQFF
NA | TRBJ1-5 | TRBV12-3/TRBV12-4 | NA | TGTGCCAGCAGCCCCCTGAGGCGTCAGCCCCAGCATTTT | CASSPLRRQPQHF
TRBD1 | TRBJ1-2 | TRBV4-2 | once | TGTGCCAGCAGCCAAGAGAGGACAGGGTATGGCTACACCTTC | CASSQERTGYGYTF
NA | TRBJ1-6 | TRBV11-2 | NA | TGTGCCAGCAGCCTTAACCCGGGGGGCAACTCACCCCTCCACTTT | CASSLNPGGNSPLHF